The present T cell receptor beta chain was sequenced within a study of T cells in Graves' hyperthyroidism and ophthalmopathy (dated by TCRdb to about 2019). For the wider study: Peripheral blood samples were taken at the time of initial diagnosis, prior to any treatment. TCR V-J signatures able to tell the groups apart were searched for in a discovery cohort of 100 or so patients, of whom 43 had Graves' ophthalmopathy and some 60 had stable Graves' hyperthyroidism. Prospective prediction of ophthalmopathy was tested in an independent validation cohort consisting of fewer than 20 hyperthyroidism patients and around 16 patients who later progressed to ophthalmopathy. The roughly 100 discovery patients were divided at random into training and test sets in a 7:3 ratio. In addition, the study compared T-cell repertoires in thyroid tissue and in blood from 6 or 7 Graves' hyperthyroidism patients. Following sampling, methimazole starting at 30 mg daily was given to hyperthyroidism patients, and high-dose intravenous methylprednisolone was given to ophthalmopathy patients. The paper reports TCR Vbeta CDR3 sequencing of over 130 peripheral blood samples: 43 ophthalmopathy, under 80 hyperthyroidism and around 17 progressor patients. The investigation overall reported the following: No statistical method was used to fix the sample size in advance, and group allocation was not hidden from the investigators. A model built on a 13 V-J signature distinguished ophthalmopathy from stable hyperthyroidism, reaching about 88% sensitivity and around 82% specificity in cross-validation and 80%/75% in testing. Most expanded thyroid clonotypes (frequency above 0.001) were also detected in blood, a finding suggesting that blood repertoires may reflect thyroid immune responses. In validation, progression to ophthalmopathy was predicted by the model with roughly 69% sensitivity and just over 72% specificity, a median of approximately 6.5 months before onset.

Ophthalmopathy patients had moderately to severely active disease, Clinical Activity Score of at least 3, NOSPECS grade of at least 4, and duration under 3 months. Exclusion was applied to patients with uncontrolled infections, other autoimmune diseases, pregnancy or lactation. Diagnoses were established on the basis of clinical symptoms, serum thyroxine and TRAb, thyroid ultrasound, and orbital computed tomography. PBMCs were separated from roughly 10 ml of fresh peripheral blood using Ficoll-Paque density gradient centrifugation. Total RNA was extracted with Trizol reagent, and quality was checked on an Agilent 2100 Bioanalyzer. On this clonotype itself: There is no known antigen for this receptor. Base qualities are not recorded, but no much larger clone differs from it by a single base.

From its cysteine to its phenylalanine, the CDR3 spans 13 amino acids. Only the CDR3 DNA stays, 39 bases, in frame from base 1. According to the germline V gene (reference sequence), CDR1 reads GTSNPN and CDR2 reads SVGIG. The V and J ends are trimmed by 1 base and 2 bases, leaving 8 bases between them. The TCR beta CDR3 regions were amplified from RNA transcripts. For the first round of RT-PCR on the TCR CDR3, the HTBI primer set was used together with the Qiagen OneStep RT-PCR kit. The libraries were constructed in a second round of multiplex PCR and then size-selected and purified. The libraries were sequenced on an Illumina HiSeq2000 using paired-end 100 bp reads. Concerning the study's data processing: SOAPnuke was used to process the raw data, with reads discarded if the reads contained adapters or uncalled bases, had a mean Phred below 15, or lacked an exact constant-primer or identifier match. COPE v1.2.5 was used to merge the high-quality paired reads, and each unique nucleotide sequence was defined as a clonotype. Clonotypes were aligned to IMGT TRBV, TRBD and TRBJ reference segments using MiTCR v1.1. The analysis included only V-J combinations with a frequency above 0.0001, which together covered 99.2% of the repertoires. A TCS score was defined as the ratio of F50 (clonal expansion) to E x V (chaos), with BLOSUM62-based TCRdist applied between CDR3 peptides within each V-J. Welch's t-statistics and random forest reduced 500 to 650 V-J features to 10 to 15, which were used in a naive Bayes classifier (R e1071). Using fastp at Q25 and MiXCR, TCRdb reprocessed the public reads and kept productive beta chains. One record per CDR3 amino acid sequence lists the most common genes and DNA. TCRdb, rather than the study authors, made the V and J calls. A total of 600,000 or so distinct CDR3 sequences appear in this sample, 11% to 15% of them only once. Roughly 6.9% of the sample comes from the top ten.

This receptor was obtained from a woman between 18 and 29 years old with Graves' ophthalmopathy. The sequencing input was blood. In this chain, TRBV30 is recombined with TRBJ1-1, with the D gene too uncertain to name. CDR3 region: CAWSDGRNTEAFF. The DNA sequence is TGTGCCTGGAGTGATGGACGCAACACTGAAGCTTTCTTT.